The T cell receptor beta chain under discussion was sequenced for a study of blood T cell repertoires in COVID-19. Only in-frame clones appear in the TCRdb table, and some are missing; sequencing was by immunoSEQ multiplex PCR. The sample yields about 83,000 clones, about 85% seen once. V trimming: 1 base; J trimming: 1 base; junction bases outside the gene matches: 6. This CDR3 contains 16 residues. Germline loops: CDR1 KGHSH, CDR2 LQKENI. This clone was observed a handful of times. The J gene is TRBJ1-1, the V gene TRBV18, with TRBD1 matching 7 bases. The sequence was obtained from a woman in her fifties or sixties with active or convalescent COVID-19. Sequencing was carried out using peripheral blood. The CDR3 coding sequence is TGTGCCAGCTCACCACAGGCCACAGGGGCGAACACTGAAGCTTTCTTT. Encoded protein: CASSPQATGANTEAFF.